This T cell receptor beta chain was identified during a study of T cells in Graves' hyperthyroidism and ophthalmopathy. Amplification of TCR beta CDR3 regions was performed using RNA transcripts as template. TCR CDR3 underwent first-round RT-PCR with the HTBI primer set. Via MiXCR, TCRdb re-called the multiplex PCR reads, giving one row per CDR3 protein. The data show hundreds of thousands of distinct CDR3 sequences, approximately 14% seen once. This clonotype was picked up many times. The germline V gene encodes CDR1 LNHNV and CDR2 YYDKDF (reference sequence). The CDR3 covers 17 residues. Losses at the gene ends were 2 bases for V and 4 bases for J; bases not matched to a gene: 12.

The source material was blood. The rearrangement links TRBV15 to TRBJ1-2; 8 bases line up with TRBD1. The source of this sequence is a woman aged 18 to 35 with Graves' hyperthyroidism. CDR3 sequence reads: CATSRSPSGTGAYGYTF. Written as DNA, the CDR3 is TGTGCCACCAGCAGATCCCCCTCCGGGACAGGTGCCTATGGCTACACCTTC.